A selection of T cell receptor beta chains follows, all from one sample in a study of shared clonotypes between healthy human individuals. Sequencing was performed with immunoSEQ multiplex PCR; in TCRdb, only in-frame clones are kept and a portion is missing. The repertoire holds about 1.9 million clones, over 85% seen once, with roughly 1.7% in the top ten. The material sequenced was naive CD8+ T cells from PBMCs. These receptors all stem from a young man in good health. Some clones in this sample may be carry-over from other donors' samples. CDR3s include the opening cysteine and the closing phenylalanine or tryptophan. The order of the fields is clone size, D gene, V gene, J gene, CDR3 DNA, CDR3 protein. D genes are given only for firm matches. Not all rows give a size; the values are once, few, many and, for expanded clones, a class.

NA	NA	TRBV7-8	TRBJ2-7	TGTGCCAGCAGGCCACAGGTTTACTACGAGCAGTACTTC	CASRPQVYYEQYF
once	NA	TRBV2	TRBJ1-3	TGTGCCAGCCGGGGCCTGCCCTCTGGAAACACCATATATTTT	CASRGLPSGNTIYF
NA	NA	TRBV5-4	TRBJ2-7	TGTGCCAGCAGCTTGGGCCTAGCCCACTACGAGCAGTACTTC	CASSLGLAHYEQYF
NA	TRBD2	TRBV12-5	TRBJ2-2	TGTGCTAGTGGTTTGTCTCCACCGCTGACTAGCGTCGCCGGGGAGCTGTTTTTT	CASGLSPPLTSVAGELFF
once	TRBD2	TRBV5-6	TRBJ2-1	TGTGCCAGCAGCTTGGGGACTAGTCCCTATCTTTACAATGAGCAGTTCTTC	CASSLGTSPYLYNEQFF
once	NA	TRBV6-5	TRBJ2-2	TGTGCCAGCAGTTACTCGGGGTACACCGGGGAGCTGTTTTTT	CASSYSGYTGELFF
NA	NA	TRBV6-1	TRBJ1-3	TGTGCCAGCAGTGAAACCAGGTACTTGTACGGAAACACCATATATTTT	CASSETRYLYGNTIYF
NA	NA	TRBV9	TRBJ1-1	TGTGCCAGCAGCGCCCAGGGTGGCACTGAAGCTTTCTTT	CASSAQGGTEAFF
once	NA	TRBV9	TRBJ2-2	TGTGCCAGCAGCAAAAAAGGGTTTACCGGGGAGCTGTTTTTT	CASSKKGFTGELFF
NA	NA	TRBV19	TRBJ2-1	TGTGCCAGTAGTGCCCGGCACCTACAGAATGAGCAGTTCTTC	CASSARHLQNEQFF
NA	NA	TRBV7-9	TRBJ2-4	TGTGCCAGCTCAAGGCCGGAGGACGGCCAAAACATTCAGTACTTC	CASSRPEDGQNIQYF
NA	NA	TRBV27	TRBJ2-7	TGTGCCAGCACCGGGACAAACTACGAGCAGTACTTC	CASTGTNYEQYF
NA	NA	TRBV29-1	TRBJ2-5	TGCAGCGTTCGAGGGGCCGAGCCTCACCAAGGGCAAGAGACCCAGTACTTC	CSVRGAEPHQGQETQYF
NA	NA	TRBV13	TRBJ1-2	TGTGCCAGCAGCAGACGGGGGATTTATGGCTACACCTTC	CASSRRGIYGYTF
NA	NA	TRBV5-5	TRBJ1-1	TGTGCCAGCAGCCCCCGGGACGCGACGCGTACTGAAGCTTTCTTT	CASSPRDATRTEAFF
NA	NA	TRBV30	TRBJ1-1	TGTGCCTGGAGCGTATTGAGGGAAGGCACTGAAGCTTTCTTT	CAWSVLREGTEAFF
NA	TRBD1	TRBV28	TRBJ1-4	TGTGCCAGCAGTACATTACTTGGGACAGGGACCATTCTTCATGAAAAACTGTTTTTT	CASSTLLGTGTILHEKLFF
NA	NA	TRBV7-9	TRBJ2-3	TGTGCCAGCAGCTTAGCCCCCCCCGCCGTGGCCAAACCAGATACGCAGTATTTT	CASSLAPPAVAKPDTQYF
NA	TRBD2	TRBV11-2	TRBJ2-7	TGTGCCAGCAGTCCTCGACTAGCAAACGAGCAGTACTTC	CASSPRLANEQYF
once	NA	TRBV10-3	TRBJ1-5	TGTGCCATCAGTGAGTCGGGAGGAACCCTAAGCAATCAGCCCCAGCATTTT	CAISESGGTLSNQPQHF
NA	TRBD2	TRBV9	TRBJ2-5	TGTGCCAGCAGCGTAGAGGGACTAGCACGGGAGACCCAGTACTTC	CASSVEGLARETQYF
NA	TRBD2	TRBV29-1	TRBJ2-7	TGCAGCGTTGAGCTAGCGGAAACGCGCTACGAGCAGTACTTC	CSVELAETRYEQYF
NA	TRBD2	TRBV5-6	TRBJ2-2	TGTGCCAGCAGTTCCGGGACTAGCGGGTATTACACCGGGGAGCTGTTTTTT	CASSSGTSGYYTGELFF
NA	TRBD1	TRBV6-1	TRBJ2-7	TGTGCCAGCAGTGTGGTCGGGACAGTGATCTACGAGCAGTACTTC	CASSVVGTVIYEQYF
NA	TRBD1	TRBV5-1	TRBJ2-1	TGCGCCAGCAGATGGCAGGGGGCCTACAATGAGCAGTTCTTC	CASRWQGAYNEQFF
NA	NA	TRBV7-9	TRBJ2-1	TGTGCCAGCAGCCCTAGGTGGGCGGGTGGGGGCAATGAGCAGTTCTTC	CASSPRWAGGGNEQFF